These 29 T cell receptor beta chains were all obtained from the same sample, sequenced in a study of T-cell reconstitution after alpha-beta-depleted transplantation in children. This sample's TCRbeta library carried unique molecular identifier barcodes. One entry per CDR3 protein, called by TCRdb with MiXCR from the PCR reads. Of about 110,000 distinct CDR3 sequences listed, 10% are singletons. Material: PBMCs from the stem cell graft donor, obtained from the stem cell graft. These receptors were collected from a human donor who donated a stem cell graft to a child with acute lymphoblastic leukemia.

This clonotype was detected ten times or more. The chain has TRBV18 and TRBJ2-4; 13 nucleotides line up with TRBD2. CDR1 KGHSH and CDR2 LQKENI come from the germline V gene. CDR3 length: 14 residues. Trimming removed 2 bases from V and 8 bases from J; junction bases left unmatched: 0. CDR3 amino acids: CASSPGTSGDIQYF. The CDR3 nucleotides are TGTGCCAGCTCACCAGGGACTAGCGGGGACATTCAGTACTTC.

The chain joins TRBV5-1 to TRBJ2-1; D is possibly TRBD1 (10 bases). The V end was cut by 6 bases, the J end by 7 bases, with 35 bases between. The germline CDR1 and CDR2 sequences are SGHRS and YFSETQ. The CDR3 runs 20 residues. The CDR3 coding sequence is TGCGCCAGCACCCCCCCGACAGGGGGCGCGTGGCGGGAGGGCCAGAATGAGCAGTTCTTC. It specifies CASTPPTGGAWREGQNEQFF. Together with reference TRBV5-1 and TRBJ2-1, the CDR3 gives the full variable domain: KAGVTQTPRYLIKTRGQQVTLSCSPISGHRSVSWYQQTPGQGLQFLFEYFSETQRNKGNFPGRFSGRQFSNSRSEMNVSTLELGDSALYLCASTPPTGGAWREGQNEQFFGPGTRLTVL.

This clonotype was observed many times. In DNA, the CDR3 is TGTGCCTGGAGTGTGGGGACGGACCGTGATGGCTACACCTTC. This translates into CAWSVGTDRDGYTF. This chain uses TRBV30 with TRBJ1-2; TRBD1 might be the D (5 bases). V dropped 0 bases and J dropped 6 bases, with 14 bases sitting between them. The CDR3 runs to 14 residues. Germline CDR1 GTSNPN, CDR2 SVGIG (reference sequence).

This clonotype was recorded at least ten times. This chain connects TRBV27 to TRBJ2-2; 11 nucleotides match TRBD1. Looked up from germline, CDR1 is MNHEY and CDR2 is SMNVEV (reference sequence). V gave up 4 bases and J gave up 12 bases; unmatched junction bases: 13. The CDR3 covers 16 residues. The CDR3 spells CASSSAGTGGGGKLFF. In nucleotides, the CDR3 is TGTGCCAGCAGTTCTGCCGGGACAGGGGGAGGAGGGAAGCTGTTTTTT.

Many counts were recorded for this clonotype. CDR3 sequence: CASSPGTPNTEAFF. The CDR3 region has the DNA TGTGCCAGTAGTCCTGGGACACCGAACACTGAAGCTTTCTTT. J is TRBJ1-1 and V is TRBV19; D might be TRBD1 (6 bases). The CDR3 is 14 residues long. Germline CDR1 LNHDA, CDR2 SQIVND (reference sequence). V dropped 5 bases and J dropped 1 base, with 11 bases sitting between them.

Many counts were recorded for this clonotype. V is TRBV14 and J is TRBJ1-1; 8 bases agree with TRBD1. V shed 4 bases and J 4 bases; nucleotides not matched to a gene: 8. CDR1 is SGHDN and CDR2 is FVKESK in the germline V gene. The CDR3 totals 15 residues. This CDR3 is CASSPDRGRITEAFF. In nucleotides, the CDR3 is TGTGCCAGCAGCCCCGACAGGGGTCGAATCACTGAAGCTTTCTTT. The whole variable domain, remainder taken from reference TRBV14 and TRBJ1-1, is EAGVTQFPSHSVIEKGQTVTLRCDPISGHDNLYWYRRVMGKEIKFLLHFVKESKQDESGMPNNRFLAERTGGTYSTLKVQPAELEDSGVYFCASSPDRGRITEAFFGQGTRLTVV.

In this sample, this clonotype turned up many times. CDR3 DNA sequence: TGCAGTGTGACGACAGTAGATACGCAGTATTTT. Its translation: CSVTTVDTQYF. The chain recombines TRBV20-1 with TRBJ2-3; possible D gene TRBD1, 5 bases. Trimming took 7 bases from V and 5 from J, leaving 10 bases between them. CDR1 is DFQATT, CDR2 SNEGSKA, per germline (reference sequence). The CDR3 is 11 amino acids.

This clonotype was counted ten times or more. The V and J genes are TRBV10-3 and TRBJ2-7, with D perhaps matching TRBD2 (6 bases). The V gene lost 2 bases and the J gene lost 2 bases, with 13 bases spanning the gap. The V gene's germline CDR1 is ENHRY and CDR2 SYGVKD. The CDR3 extends over 15 amino acids. The CDR3 loop is CAISENRGRTYEQYF. In DNA form, the CDR3 reads TGTGCCATCAGTGAGAACCGGGGGAGGACCTACGAGCAGTACTTC.

About this clonotype: A much larger clone is a single base away; this may be a read error. The V gene is TRBV20-1, the J gene TRBJ1-5; TRBD1 might be the D (5 bases). The CDR3 has 13 residues. Germline V gene data show CDR1 as DFQATT and CDR2 as SNEGSKA (reference sequence). The CDR3 loop reads CSARVRGGQPHHF. The CDR3 bases are TGCAGTGCTAGAGTTAGGGGTGGTCAGCCCCATCATTTT.

This clonotype was detected many times. J is TRBJ2-7 and V is TRBV5-6, with D perhaps TRBD2 (6 bases). The CDR3 consists of 15 residues. Germline loops: CDR1 SGHDT, CDR2 YYEEEE. V lost 0 bases, J lost 2 bases, and 12 bases lay in between. CDR3 sequence: CASSLETGLTYEQYF. CDR3 coding DNA: TGTGCCAGCAGCTTGGAAACGGGACTGACCTACGAGCAGTACTTC.

This clonotype was counted ten times or more. The V gene is TRBV19, the J gene TRBJ2-7; D gene unclear. Germline loops: CDR1 LNHDA, CDR2 SQIVND (reference sequence). The CDR3 is made up of 14 amino acids. Trimming removed 4 bases from V and 3 bases from J, with 13 bases in between. CDR3 loop: CASSNYQRDYEQYF. The CDR3 DNA is TGTGCCAGTAGTAATTACCAAAGGGACTACGAGCAGTACTTC.

This clonotype was found a few times. CDR3 coding DNA: TGCGCCAGCAGCTTGACTGGGACCGCAGCCACCGGGGAGCTGTTTTTT. Amino acid sequence: CASSLTGTAATGELFF. The gene calls are TRBV5-1 and TRBJ2-2; D may be TRBD1 or TRBD2 (5 bases each). The CDR3 has 16 amino acids. The germline V gene has CDR1 SGHRS and CDR2 YFSETQ. Trimming shortened V by 1 base and J by 4 bases, and 14 bases separated the two germline ends.

This clonotype has at least ten counts. The chain has TRBV6-4 and TRBJ2-4; the D gene could be TRBD1 or TRBD2 (5 bases each). The CDR3 is made up of 18 amino acids. V lost 5 bases and J lost 1, with 21 bases in between. Germline assignment: CDR1 MRHNA and CDR2 SNTAGT. The DNA for the CDR3 is TGTGCCAGCAGTACTAGATCTCTCCGGGGCTCGGCCAAAAACATTCAGTACTTC. Translating gives CASSTRSLRGSAKNIQYF.

This clonotype has at least ten counts. The chain couples TRBV7-2 to TRBJ2-5; no clear D. The CDR3 is 14 residues long. V was cut by 3 bases and J by 1 base, with 9 bases left in between. Germline CDR1 SGHTA, CDR2 FQGNSA. CDR3 in DNA: TGTGCCAGCAGCTTCATGAGAGGCCAAGAGACCCAGTACTTC. It codes for CASSFMRGQETQYF.

This clonotype was found many times. V gene TRBV29-1 combines with J gene TRBJ2-2; 10 bases fit TRBD1. CDR3 size: 16 residues. V was clipped by 6 bases and J by 0 bases; unmatched bases: 7. The germline gives CDR1 SQVTM, CDR2 ANQGSEA. The CDR3 coding sequence is TGCAGCGTAGATCCGGGACAGGGGACGAACACCGGGGAGCTGTTTTTT. Encoded protein: CSVDPGQGTNTGELFF.

This rearrangement joins TRBV29-1 to TRBJ1-1; D perhaps matches TRBD1 (5 bases). V lost 7 bases and J 11 bases, leaving 17 bases between the germline ends. Germline assignment: CDR1 SQVTM and CDR2 ANQGSEA. The CDR3 is 11 residues long. CDR3 residues: CSGTGGGPAFF. The CDR3 coding sequence is TGCAGCGGGACCGGGGGTGGACCGGCTTTCTTT.

This clonotype was seen at least ten times. The V gene is TRBV7-9, the J gene TRBJ2-2; D unclear. Trimming shortened V by 7 bases and J by 8 bases, and 17 bases separated the two germline ends. The CDR3 contains 14 residues. Germline V lookup: CDR1 SEHNR, CDR2 FQNEAQ (reference sequence). The CDR3 spells CASNFAFPSGELFF. The CDR3 bases are TGTGCCAGCAACTTCGCTTTCCCCTCTGGGGAGCTGTTTTTT.

There are many counts of this clonotype. V and J are TRBV9 and TRBJ1-6; D call uncertain. The CDR3 is 13 residues long. From germline, CDR1 is SGDLS and CDR2 YYNGEE. V was trimmed by 2 bases and J by 7 bases, leaving 7 bases between them. CDR3 region: CASSVQENSPLHF. For the CDR3, the DNA is TGTGCCAGCAGCGTGCAGGAAAATTCACCCCTCCACTTT.

This clonotype was detected many times. The chain couples TRBV27 to TRBJ1-2; no firm D call. Looked up from germline, CDR1 is MNHEY and CDR2 is SMNVEV (reference sequence). There are 14 residues in the CDR3. Trimming stripped 3 bases from V and 0 bases from J, with 8 bases between. CDR3 sequence reads: CASSFLTANYGYTF. CDR3 coding DNA: TGTGCCAGCAGTTTTCTGACGGCTAACTATGGCTACACCTTC.

There are many counts of this clonotype. The chain has TRBV15 and TRBJ1-6, with 10 positions matching TRBD1. J was trimmed by 2 bases and V by 3 bases; bases with no gene match: 4. CDR3 size: 17 residues. The germline V gene encodes CDR1 LNHNV and CDR2 YYDKDF (reference sequence). The DNA of the CDR3 is TGTGCCACCAGCAGCCCGGACAGGGGGACCTATAATTCACCCCTCCACTTT. Protein product: CATSSPDRGTYNSPLHF.

This clonotype was counted many times. This chain links TRBV7-2 with TRBJ2-4, with 10 bases matching TRBD2. There are 17 residues in the CDR3. The J segment lost 3 bases and the V segment lost 0 bases, leaving 5 bases of the junction unmatched. Looked up from germline, CDR1 is SGHTA and CDR2 is FQGNSA. DNA for the CDR3: TGTGCCAGCAGCTTAGCGGGACTAGCGAAGAACAAAAACATTCAGTACTTC. Translated, it gives CASSLAGLAKNKNIQYF.

This clonotype occurred many times. CDR3 bases: TGTGCCAGCAGTGTGCAGGGTAGGGGCTACGAGCAGTACTTC. Residues: CASSVQGRGYEQYF. V is TRBV12-3 or TRBV12-4 and J is TRBJ2-7, with D possibly being TRBD1 (5 bases). The CDR3 has 14 amino acids. Trimming removed 5 bases at V and 3 bases at J, with 14 bases between.

The chain combines TRBV25-1 with TRBJ2-5, with D perhaps TRBD2 (5 bases). Trimming removed 10 bases at V and 8 bases at J, with 26 bases between. The CDR3 has 15 amino acids. CDR1 and CDR2 from the germline V gene are MGHDK and SYGVNS. The DNA for the CDR3 is TGTGCCACCCTTAACGCTACGGGGTACCAATCAACCCAGTACTTC. Translation: CATLNATGYQSTQYF.

This clonotype was detected many times. This sequence joins TRBV5-1 and TRBJ1-4; D is perhaps TRBD1 (6 bases). This CDR3 has 16 amino acids. V lost 4 bases, J lost 0 bases, and 13 bases lay in between. Per the germline V gene, CDR1 is SGHRS and CDR2 is YFSETQ. The CDR3 region has the DNA TGCGCCAGCAGCCCTACAGGGCCTGCAACTAATGAAAAACTGTTTTTT. This gives the protein CASSPTGPATNEKLFF. Full variable domain (outside the CDR3, taken from reference TRBV5-1 and TRBJ1-4): KAGVTQTPRYLIKTRGQQVTLSCSPISGHRSVSWYQQTPGQGLQFLFEYFSETQRNKGNFPGRFSGRQFSNSRSEMNVSTLELGDSALYLCASSPTGPATNEKLFFGSGTQLSVL.

The sample holds many counts of this clonotype. This chain links TRBV19 with TRBJ2-5; TRBD1 agrees at 11 bases. The CDR3 has 17 amino acids. Looked up from germline, CDR1 is LNHDA and CDR2 is SQIVND (reference sequence). V was clipped by 6 bases and J by 5 bases; unmatched bases: 14. The CDR3: CASSSTGTGGIGETQYF. As DNA, the CDR3 is TGTGCCAGTAGCTCCACCGGGACAGGGGGAATTGGGGAGACCCAGTACTTC.

This clonotype was seen a handful of times. The chain joins TRBV9 to TRBJ2-3; the match to TRBD1 covers 9 bases. V was clipped by 0 bases and J by 3 bases; unmatched bases: 5. The CDR3 spans 16 residues. From germline, CDR1 is SGDLS and CDR2 YYNGEE. DNA for the CDR3: TGTGCCAGCAGCGTAGCTAGGGACAGGGCAACAGATACGCAGTATTTT. Its protein product is CASSVARDRATDTQYF.

This clonotype showed up many times. V is TRBV7-2 and J is TRBJ2-2, with 10 bases aligning to TRBD2. CDR3 length equals 16 residues. V lost 1 base, J lost 3 bases, and 2 bases stayed unmatched. Germline values: CDR1 SGHTA, CDR2 FQGNSA. CDR3 protein: CASSLVAGGDTGELFF. In DNA, the CDR3 is TGTGCCAGCAGCTTAGTAGCGGGGGGCGACACCGGGGAGCTGTTTTTT.

This clonotype was recorded many times. For the CDR3, the DNA is TGCAGTGCCATCAACTGGCGGGAGGGACGTTACGAGCAGTACTTC. Protein: CSAINWREGRYEQYF. The chain employs TRBV20-1 and TRBJ2-7; TRBD2 aligns across 9 bases. CDR1 and CDR2 (germline): DFQATT, SNEGSKA (reference sequence). Unmatched junction bases numbered 13, after V lost 6 bases and J lost 4 bases. The CDR3 length is 15 residues.

There are a few counts of this clonotype. A read error is possible here, since a much larger clone lies one base away. CDR3 region: CSAGQGASSGANGLTF. DNA of the CDR3: TGCAGTGCGGGACAGGGGGCTAGCTCTGGGGCCAACGGCCTGACTTTC. The rearrangement joins TRBV20-1 to TRBJ2-6; 12 nucleotides align to TRBD1. Germline-derived CDR1 and CDR2 are DFQATT and SNEGSKA (reference sequence). The CDR3 extends over 16 amino acids.